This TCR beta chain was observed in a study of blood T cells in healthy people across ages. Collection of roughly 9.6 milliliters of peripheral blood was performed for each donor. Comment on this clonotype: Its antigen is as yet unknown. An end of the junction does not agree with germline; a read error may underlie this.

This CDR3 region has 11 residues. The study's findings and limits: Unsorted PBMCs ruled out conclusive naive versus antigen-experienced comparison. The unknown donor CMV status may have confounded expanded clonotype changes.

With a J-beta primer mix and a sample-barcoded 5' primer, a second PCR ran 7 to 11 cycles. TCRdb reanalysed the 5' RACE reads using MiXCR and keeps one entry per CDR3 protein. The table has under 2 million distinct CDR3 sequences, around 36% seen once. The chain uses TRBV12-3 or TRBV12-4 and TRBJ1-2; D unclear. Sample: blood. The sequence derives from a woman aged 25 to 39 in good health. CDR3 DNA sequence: TGTGCCAGCAGTGCGTTCTATGACTACACCTTC. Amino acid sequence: CASSAFYDYTF.